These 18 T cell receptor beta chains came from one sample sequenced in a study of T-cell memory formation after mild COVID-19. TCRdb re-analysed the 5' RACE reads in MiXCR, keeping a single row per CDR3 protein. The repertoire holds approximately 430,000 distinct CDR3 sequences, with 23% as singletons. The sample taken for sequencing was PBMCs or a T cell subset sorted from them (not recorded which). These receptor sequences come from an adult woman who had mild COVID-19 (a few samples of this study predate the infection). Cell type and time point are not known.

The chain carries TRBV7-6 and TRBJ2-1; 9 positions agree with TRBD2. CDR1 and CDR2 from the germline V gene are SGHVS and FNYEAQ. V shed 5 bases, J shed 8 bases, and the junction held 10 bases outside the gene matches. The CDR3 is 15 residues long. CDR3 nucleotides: TGTGCCAGCAGCAGACGCGGCGGGAGGGCGGATGAGCAGTTCTTC. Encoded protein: CASSRRGGRADEQFF. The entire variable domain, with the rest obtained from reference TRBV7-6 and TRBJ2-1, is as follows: GAGVSQSPRYKVTKRGQDVALRCDPISGHVSLYWYRQALGQGPEFLTYFNYEAQQDKSGLPNDRFSAERPEGSISTLTIQRTEQRDSAMYRCASSRRGGRADEQFFGPGTRLTVL.

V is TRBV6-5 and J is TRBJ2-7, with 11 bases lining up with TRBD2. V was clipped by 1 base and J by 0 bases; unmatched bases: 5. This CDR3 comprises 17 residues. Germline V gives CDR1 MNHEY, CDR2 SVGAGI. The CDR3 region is CASSYLGTSGSSYEQYF. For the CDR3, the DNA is TGTGCCAGCAGTTACTTGGGGACTAGCGGATCCTCCTACGAGCAGTACTTC.

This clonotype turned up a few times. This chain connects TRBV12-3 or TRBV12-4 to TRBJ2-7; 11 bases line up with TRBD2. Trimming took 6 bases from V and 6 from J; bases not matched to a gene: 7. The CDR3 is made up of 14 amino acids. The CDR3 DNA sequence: TGTGCCAGCAGCTCCCGACTAGCGGGGTTCGAGCAGTACTTC. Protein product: CASSSRLAGFEQYF.

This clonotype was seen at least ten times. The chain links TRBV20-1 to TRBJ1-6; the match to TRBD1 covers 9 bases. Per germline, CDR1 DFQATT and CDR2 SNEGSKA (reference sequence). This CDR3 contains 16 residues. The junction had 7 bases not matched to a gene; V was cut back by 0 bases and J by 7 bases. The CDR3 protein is CSARDPWDRENSPLHF. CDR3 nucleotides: TGCAGTGCTAGAGATCCGTGGGACAGGGAAAATTCACCCCTCCACTTT.

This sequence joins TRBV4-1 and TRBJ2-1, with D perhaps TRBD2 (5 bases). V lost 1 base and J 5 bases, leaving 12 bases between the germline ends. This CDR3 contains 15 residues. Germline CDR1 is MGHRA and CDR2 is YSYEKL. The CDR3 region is CASSQGGPGNNEQFF. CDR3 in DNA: TGCGCCAGCAGCCAAGGCGGGCCGGGGAACAATGAGCAGTTCTTC.

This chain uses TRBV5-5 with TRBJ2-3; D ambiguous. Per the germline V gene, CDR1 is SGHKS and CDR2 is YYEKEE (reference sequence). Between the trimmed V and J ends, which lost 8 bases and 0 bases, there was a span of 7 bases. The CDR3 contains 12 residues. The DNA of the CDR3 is TGTGCCAGTGGATCTAGCACAGATACGCAGTATTTT. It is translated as CASGSSTDTQYF.

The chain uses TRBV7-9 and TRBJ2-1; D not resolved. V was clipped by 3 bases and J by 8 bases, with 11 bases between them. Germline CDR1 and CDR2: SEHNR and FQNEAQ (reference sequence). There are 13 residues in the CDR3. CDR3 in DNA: TGTGCCAGCAGCTTGTTCCCTGGCGATGAGCAGTTCTTC. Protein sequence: CASSLFPGDEQFF.

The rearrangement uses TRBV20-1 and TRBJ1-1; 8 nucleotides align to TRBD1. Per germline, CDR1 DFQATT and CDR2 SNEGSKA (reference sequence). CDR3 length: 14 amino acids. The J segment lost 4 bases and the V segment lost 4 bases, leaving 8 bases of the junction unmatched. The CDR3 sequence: CSAIPDRDGTEAFF. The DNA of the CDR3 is TGCAGTGCTATCCCGGACAGGGACGGCACTGAAGCTTTCTTT.

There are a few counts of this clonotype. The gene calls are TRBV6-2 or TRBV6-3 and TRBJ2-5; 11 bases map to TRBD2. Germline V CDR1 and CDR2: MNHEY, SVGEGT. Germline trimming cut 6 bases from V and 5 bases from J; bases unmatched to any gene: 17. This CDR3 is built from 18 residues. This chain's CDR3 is CASSPTKIAGGPSETQYF. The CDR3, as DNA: TGTGCCAGCAGCCCCACTAAAATAGCGGGAGGGCCCTCTGAGACCCAGTACTTC.

In DNA form, the CDR3 reads TGCGCCAGCAGGGTACCGGGACCACCGAACACCGGGGAGCTGTTTTTT. Amino acid sequence: CASRVPGPPNTGELFF. The chain couples TRBV5-1 to TRBJ2-2; D tentatively fits TRBD1 or TRBD2 (5 bases each). Per germline, CDR1 SGHRS and CDR2 YFSETQ. V was shortened by 5 bases and J by 0 bases, with 14 bases between the two germline ends. CDR3 length equals 16 residues.

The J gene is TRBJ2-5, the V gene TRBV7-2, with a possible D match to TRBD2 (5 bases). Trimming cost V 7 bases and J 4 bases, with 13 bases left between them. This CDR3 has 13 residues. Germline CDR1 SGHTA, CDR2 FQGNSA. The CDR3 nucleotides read TGTGCCAGCACCTACGGAGGCCGAGAGACCCAGTACTTC. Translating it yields CASTYGGRETQYF.

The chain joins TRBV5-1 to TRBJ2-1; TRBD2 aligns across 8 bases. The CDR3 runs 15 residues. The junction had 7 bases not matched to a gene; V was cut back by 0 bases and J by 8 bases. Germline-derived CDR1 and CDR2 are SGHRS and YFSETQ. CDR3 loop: CASSLGSGAGDEQFF. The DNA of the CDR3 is TGCGCCAGCAGCTTGGGTAGCGGGGCTGGGGATGAGCAGTTCTTC.

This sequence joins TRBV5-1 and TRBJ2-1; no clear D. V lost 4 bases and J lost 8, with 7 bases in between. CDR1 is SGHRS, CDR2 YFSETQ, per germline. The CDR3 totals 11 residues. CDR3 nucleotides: TGCGCCAGCAGCCCGCATCATGAGCAGTTCTTC. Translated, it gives CASSPHHEQFF. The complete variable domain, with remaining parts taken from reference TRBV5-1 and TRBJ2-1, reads KAGVTQTPRYLIKTRGQQVTLSCSPISGHRSVSWYQQTPGQGLQFLFEYFSETQRNKGNFPGRFSGRQFSNSRSEMNVSTLELGDSALYLCASSPHHEQFFGPGTRLTVL.

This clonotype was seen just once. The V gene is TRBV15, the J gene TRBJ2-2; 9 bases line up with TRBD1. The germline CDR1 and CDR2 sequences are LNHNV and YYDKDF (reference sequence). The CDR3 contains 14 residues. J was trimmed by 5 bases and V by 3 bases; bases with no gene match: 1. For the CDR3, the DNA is TGTGCCACCAGCAGGGGACAGGGAACCGGGGAGCTGTTTTTT. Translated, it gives CATSRGQGTGELFF.

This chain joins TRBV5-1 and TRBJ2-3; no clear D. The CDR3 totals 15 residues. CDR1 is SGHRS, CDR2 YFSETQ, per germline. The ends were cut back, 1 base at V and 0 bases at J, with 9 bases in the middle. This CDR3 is CASSLYADSTDTQYF. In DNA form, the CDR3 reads TGCGCCAGCAGCTTGTATGCAGATAGCACAGATACGCAGTATTTT. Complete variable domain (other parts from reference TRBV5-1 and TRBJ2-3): KAGVTQTPRYLIKTRGQQVTLSCSPISGHRSVSWYQQTPGQGLQFLFEYFSETQRNKGNFPGRFSGRQFSNSRSEMNVSTLELGDSALYLCASSLYADSTDTQYFGPGTRLTVL.

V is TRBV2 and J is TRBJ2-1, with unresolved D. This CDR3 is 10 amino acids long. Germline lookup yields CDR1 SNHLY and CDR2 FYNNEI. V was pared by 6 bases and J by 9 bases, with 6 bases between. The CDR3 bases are TGTGCCAGCAGGTCATTTGAGCAGTTCTTC. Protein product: CASRSFEQFF.

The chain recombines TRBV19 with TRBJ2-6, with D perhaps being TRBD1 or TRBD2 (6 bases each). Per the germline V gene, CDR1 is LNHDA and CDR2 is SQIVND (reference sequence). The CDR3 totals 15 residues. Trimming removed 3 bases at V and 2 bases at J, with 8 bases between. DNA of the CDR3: TGTGCCAGTAGTATCGGGGGCCCTGGGGCCAACGTCCTGACTTTC. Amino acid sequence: CASSIGGPGANVLTF.

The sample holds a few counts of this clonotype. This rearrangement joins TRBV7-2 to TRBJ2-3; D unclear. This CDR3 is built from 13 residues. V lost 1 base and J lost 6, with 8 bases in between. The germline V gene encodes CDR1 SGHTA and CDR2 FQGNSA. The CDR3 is CASSLDFRDTQYF. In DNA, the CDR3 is TGTGCCAGCAGCTTAGACTTTCGGGATACGCAGTATTTT.